The 21 T cell receptor beta chains given below trace back to one sample, sequenced in a study of CD8 T cells in ankylosing spondylitis (dated by TCRdb to 2016 to 2017). Overall study results and their limits: Blood from ankylosing spondylitis patients appeared to be characterized by a TCR beta motif composed of roughly 8 highly homologous amino acid variants.

These receptors' antigens are unknown. Receptors were amplified or captured by 5' RACE. Sequencing was performed on an Illumina HiSeq 2500. The raw public data were reprocessed by TCRdb itself: fastp quality trimming at Q25, MiXCR clonotype calling, in-frame beta chains only. CDR3 protein duplicates are merged, each entry listing the most common genes and DNA. For this sample there are some 130,000 distinct CDR3 sequences; approximately 17% appear just once. 25% to 40% of the sample rests with the top ten. The sequencing input was blood, either unsorted or a sorted T cell fraction (not recorded which). The receptors come from a male donor with ankylosing spondylitis.

This clonotype was recorded many times. The genes are TRBV28 and TRBJ1-5, with a weak D call TRBD1 (6 bases). With 4 bases removed from V and 0 bases from J, the gap between germline ends came to 13 bases. Germline V gene lookup returns CDR1 MDHEN and CDR2 SYDVKM. The length of the CDR3 is 16 residues. The CDR3 DNA reads as TGTGCCAGCAGTTCTGGGGGCCCCTATAGCAATCAGCCCCAGCATTTT. As protein: CASSSGGPYSNQPQHF.

This clonotype turned up a few times. V is TRBV27 and J is TRBJ2-1; D is unclear. This CDR3 spans 12 amino acids. V shed 2 bases and J shed 12 bases, with 11 bases lying between them. The germline V gene encodes CDR1 MNHEY and CDR2 SMNVEV (reference sequence). The CDR3 loop reads CASSLIGDAQFF. The CDR3 DNA reads as TGTGCCAGCAGTTTAATCGGAGACGCGCAGTTCTTC.

The chain couples TRBV27 to TRBJ2-2, with D perhaps TRBD1 or TRBD2 (7 bases each). This CDR3 contains 15 residues. Germline lookup yields CDR1 MNHEY and CDR2 SMNVEV (reference sequence). Between the trimmed V and J ends, which lost 6 bases and 6 bases, there was a span of 17 bases. Here the CDR3 DNA reads TGTGCCAGCAGAATCAGGGGGGGAGCGGCCGGGGAGCTGTTTTTT. It is translated as CASRIRGGAAGELFF.

In this sample, this clonotype turned up a few times. The chain recombines TRBV7-9 with TRBJ2-7, with 9 bases matching TRBD1. This CDR3 contains 13 residues. V lost 3 bases to trimming and J lost 6 bases; unmatched junction nucleotides: 3. Germline CDR1 is SEHNR and CDR2 is FQNEAQ (reference sequence). CDR3 sequence reads: CASSLRTGVEQYF. Written as DNA, the CDR3 is TGTGCCAGCAGCTTGAGGACAGGGGTCGAGCAGTACTTC.

This clonotype has more than one count but fewer than ten. The chain employs TRBV4-3 and TRBJ2-1; 7 nucleotides agree with TRBD2. The CDR3 is made up of 16 amino acids. The junction had 9 bases not matched to a gene; V was cut back by 3 bases and J by 4 bases. CDR1 and CDR2 from the germline V gene are LGHNA and YSLEER. Here the CDR3 DNA reads TGCGCCAGCAGCCAGGGGGGGAGGGCCAGGTACAATGAGCAGTTCTTC. The encoded protein is CASSQGGRARYNEQFF.

This clonotype was detected ten times or more. The V call is TRBV7-2, the J call TRBJ2-1, with no clear D. The CDR3 spans 12 residues. Germline lookup yields CDR1 SGHTA and CDR2 FQGNSA. Trimming removed 3 bases from V and 9 bases from J, with 9 bases in between. Here the CDR3 reads CASSFRDSEQFF. In DNA form, the CDR3 reads TGTGCCAGCAGCTTTAGGGATAGTGAGCAGTTCTTC.

The rearrangement joins TRBV2 to TRBJ2-1, with TRBD1 matching 7 bases. The CDR3 runs to 13 residues. CDR1 is SNHLY, CDR2 FYNNEI, per germline. Unmatched junction bases numbered 7, after V lost 7 bases and J lost 7 bases. In DNA, the CDR3 is TGTGCCAGCATCACCGACAGGGTTAATGAGCAGTTCTTC. Amino acids: CASITDRVNEQFF.

V usage is TRBV11-2 and J usage is TRBJ2-3; D perhaps matches TRBD1 (5 bases). This CDR3 spans 14 amino acids. In germline, CDR1 is SGHAT, CDR2 FQNNGV. V lost 5 bases and J 2 bases, leaving 11 bases between the germline ends. The CDR3 sequence: CASSRQGSTDTQYF. The CDR3 DNA reads as TGTGCCAGCAGCCGGCAGGGATCCACAGATACGCAGTATTTT.

This chain connects TRBV27 to TRBJ2-7, with D maybe TRBD1 (8 bases). CDR3 size: 13 residues. V lost 4 bases and J lost 7, with 14 bases in between. Germline V lookup: CDR1 MNHEY, CDR2 SMNVEV (reference sequence). The CDR3 DNA reads TGTGCCAGCAGTTCAACAGGGGGGGGTGAGCAGTACTTC. It translates to CASSSTGGGEQYF.

Many counts were recorded for this clonotype. The V call is TRBV29-1, the J call TRBJ2-7; D is unresolved. V lost 3 bases, J lost 0 bases, and 9 bases lay in between. The CDR3 extends over 13 amino acids. The germline V gene has CDR1 SQVTM and CDR2 ANQGSEA. The CDR3 DNA reads as TGCAGCGTTGAGACGGAGAGCTCCTACGAGCAGTACTTC. It translates to CSVETESSYEQYF.

The chain couples TRBV20-1 to TRBJ2-1, with 11 bases aligning to TRBD2. The CDR3 runs 14 residues. The V segment lost 6 bases and the J segment 6 bases; nucleotides outside the gene matches: 7. Germline lookup yields CDR1 DFQATT and CDR2 SNEGSKA (reference sequence). In DNA form, the CDR3 reads TGCAGTGCGGCACTAGCGGGAGCGCTCAATGAGCAGTTCTTC. Protein product: CSAALAGALNEQFF.

The sample holds a few counts of this clonotype. The chain has TRBV10-3 and TRBJ2-1; D is unclear. Germline CDR1 reads ENHRY; CDR2 reads SYGVKD. Trimming removed 7 bases at V and 6 bases at J, with 10 bases between. This CDR3 spans 12 amino acids. CDR3 nucleotide sequence: TGTGCCATCATCACCACTTCCAATGAGCAGTTCTTC. It translates to CAIITTSNEQFF.

There are many counts of this clonotype. A junction end diverges from the germline sequence, so it may reflect a read error. V and J are TRBV12-3 or TRBV12-4 and TRBJ2-1, with 8 positions matching TRBD2. This CDR3 has 14 residues. This CDR3 reads CASSLAGLYNEQFF. Written as DNA, the CDR3 is TGTGCCAGCAGCTTAGCGGGACTTTACAATGAGCAGTTCTTC.

V and J are TRBV3-1 and TRBJ2-1; D not resolved. The germline V gene encodes CDR1 LGHDT and CDR2 YNNKEL (reference sequence). The CDR3 is made up of 16 amino acids. The ends were cut back, 2 bases at V and 7 bases at J, with 18 bases in the middle. This chain's CDR3 is CASSQLRLRGWNEQFF. As DNA, the CDR3 is TGTGCCAGCAGCCAACTGCGACTTCGCGGTTGGAATGAGCAGTTCTTC.

The chain has TRBV5-1 and TRBJ2-2, with 7 positions matching TRBD1. V shed 0 bases and J 6 bases; nucleotides not matched to a gene: 8. Germline V lookup: CDR1 SGHRS, CDR2 YFSETQ. CDR3 size: 16 residues. The CDR3 DNA reads TGCGCCAGCAGCTTGGCGGGACAGCGGACCCCCGGGGAGCTGTTTTTT. Translated: CASSLAGQRTPGELFF.

The sample holds a few counts of this clonotype. The chain recombines TRBV7-9 with TRBJ2-5; D might be TRBD2 (5 bases). There are 14 residues in the CDR3. Trimming cost V 5 bases and J 7 bases, with 17 bases left between them. Germline CDR1 SEHNR, CDR2 FQNEAQ (reference sequence). DNA of the CDR3: TGTGCCAGCAGCGCAAGGATGCTCCGGGGGACCCAGTACTTC. Protein product: CASSARMLRGTQYF.

This clonotype was seen a few times. This chain connects TRBV6-1 to TRBJ2-1, with 13 positions matching TRBD2. This CDR3 region has 15 residues. The germline V gene has CDR1 MNHNS and CDR2 SASEGT. With 8 bases clipped from V and 10 bases from J, the junction kept 11 bases outside the gene matches. CDR3 sequence: CASGLTSGRAGEQFF. The DNA of the CDR3 is TGTGCCAGCGGACTTACTAGCGGGAGGGCTGGAGAGCAGTTCTTC.

This clonotype has ten or more counts. The junction and the germline gene differ at one end; a read error may be behind it. The chain has TRBV7-7 and TRBJ2-3; D gene uncertain. Germline CDR1 reads SSHAT; CDR2 reads FNYEAQ (reference sequence). The CDR3 spans 15 residues. CDR3 sequence reads: CASSLGTLGTDTQYF. The CDR3, as DNA: TGTGCTAGCAGCTTAGGCACCCTCGGCACAGATACGCAGTATTTT.

This clonotype turned up a few times. The chain links TRBV2 to TRBJ2-3; 14 nucleotides line up with TRBD2. The germline V gene has CDR1 SNHLY and CDR2 FYNNEI. This CDR3 has 19 residues. V shed 6 bases, J shed 5 bases, and the junction held 16 bases outside the gene matches. The CDR3 is CASSLRGLAGVSVGDTQYF. The CDR3 bases are TGTGCCAGCAGCCTCAGGGGACTAGCGGGAGTGTCAGTCGGAGATACGCAGTATTTT.

This clonotype was counted between two and nine times. The CDR3 spells CSARGNKISPYEQYF. The CDR3, as DNA: TGCAGTGCTAGAGGGAATAAAATATCCCCCTACGAGCAGTACTTC. This chain joins TRBV20-1 and TRBJ2-7; D is uncertain. This CDR3 is built from 15 residues. V lost 1 base, J lost 2 bases, and 15 bases lay in between. From germline, CDR1 is DFQATT and CDR2 SNEGSKA (reference sequence).

A few counts support this clonotype. The chain uses TRBV29-1 and TRBJ2-1, with unresolved D. This CDR3 spans 15 amino acids. Looked up from germline, CDR1 is SQVTM and CDR2 is ANQGSEA. With 2 bases removed from V and 0 bases from J, the gap between germline ends came to 11 bases. CDR3 protein: CSVERRLSSYNEQFF. The CDR3 DNA sequence: TGCAGCGTTGAACGACGACTGAGCTCCTACAATGAGCAGTTCTTC.